These 2 T cell receptor beta chains were sequenced from one sample in a study of blood T cell repertoires in COVID-19. Here immunoSEQ multiplex PCR was the method, and the copy in TCRdb shows in-frame clones only, minus some. Of over 150,000 clones in the sample, around 83% are singletons; the top ten hold around 7.3%. The specimen was peripheral blood. Receptors originate from a woman aged 70-85 years with COVID-19, enrolled during active disease.

The CDR3 sequence is CASSEREGLNEQFF. As DNA, the CDR3 is TGTGCCAGCAGTGAACGGGAGGGCCTCAATGAGCAGTTCTTC. The V call is TRBV2, the J call TRBJ2-1; the match to TRBD2 covers 8 bases. This CDR3 is 14 amino acids long. J was trimmed by 6 bases and V by 2 bases; bases with no gene match: 3. Germline V gives CDR1 SNHLY, CDR2 FYNNEI.

J is TRBJ2-3 and V is TRBV11-2; 10 nucleotides align to TRBD2. Germline V lookup: CDR1 SGHAT, CDR2 FQNNGV. V lost 5 bases, J lost 0 bases, and 2 bases stayed unmatched. The CDR3 spans 15 residues. The CDR3 sequence is CASSRTSGSTDTQYF. In DNA, the CDR3 is TGTGCCAGCAGCCGGACTAGCGGTAGCACAGATACGCAGTATTTT.